This TCR beta chain comes out of a study of somatic mutations in cytotoxic T cells in rheumatoid arthritis (dated by TCRdb to about 2017). Some background on the complete study: Some V beta antibody-stained T-cell populations were flow-sorted on a FACSAria II or Sony SH800 at nearly 100% purity, and sorted V beta1+ cells also underwent TCRB sequencing. In newly diagnosed rheumatoid arthritis without treatment, the study examined if expanded CD8+ T-cell clones harbor somatic mutations, relying on TCRB deep sequencing to characterize clonality. TCRB deep sequencing was performed for roughly 69 rheumatoid arthritis patients and approximately 20 healthy controls. Patient and control groups had essentially identical median ages.

A note on this clone: It has no known antigen specificity. One base away there is no much larger clone; base qualities are not given.

What the study reported, not specific to this receptor: Healthy controls showed no age-related increase in CD8+ clonality, whereas patients did (Spearman r ≈ 0.47). There was no significant difference in CD8+ T-cell clonality between rheumatoid arthritis patients and age-matched healthy controls. Several identical CD8+ TCRB sequences were found in both blood and synovial fluid, and in about an eighth of the 65 patients the largest CD8+ clone exceeded 20% of CD8+ cells. Viral specificity could not be ruled out by absence from virus-specific databases, and the antigen targets of the expanded CD8+ clones remained unknown. No adjustment for multiple comparisons was made for the slight TRBV07 underrepresentation in patients.

Cut back by 6 bases and 0 bases, the V and J ends lie 6 bases apart. Sequences MNHEY (CDR1) and SMNVEV (CDR2) are obtained from the germline V gene (reference sequence). Counted from cysteine to phenylalanine, this CDR3 has 13 amino acids. Left in the record is the CDR3 DNA by itself, 39 bases read in frame from the first base. Genomic DNA underwent TCRB CDR3 sequencing using the immunoSEQ assay. As for the authors' bioinformatics: The analyses included only productive TCRB rearrangements. Clonality was calculated as a Shannon entropy-based productive clonality index, and a clone was defined by a unique TCRB CDR3 sequence. Repertoire overlap for a pair of samples was computed from each clone's template counts relative to total templates per sample. V-gene usage from TCRB sequencing and V-gene usage measured by flow cytometry were correlated (Spearman r of approximately 0.59). TCRdb took this table from immuneACCESS and kept in-frame rearrangements with V and J called. Such tables lack part of the clones; where checked against another copy, unresolved V genes explain under half of the gap, and the rest is unexplained. V, J and clone size were drawn from that table, and D and trimming were deduced from the DNA. The sample table holds some 20,000 clones, of which around 79% were seen once. About 19% of the sample is taken by the ten largest.

With a median age of approximately 61 years (range roughly 21-70) and approximately 50% female, the healthy controls consisted of 20 blood donors whose buffy coats were used. On an AutoMACS, CD4+ and CD8+ cells were isolated via positive magnetic bead selection, and their purity was verified by flow cytometry. Peripheral blood mononuclear cells were obtained using density gradient separation with Ficoll-Paque PLUS. DNA was extracted from CD4-enriched, CD8-enriched or PBMC samples with Nucleospin Tissue or Tissue XS kits and quantified with a Qubit 2.0 fluorometer. Sequenced material: CD8+ T cells sorted from blood. The sequence links TRBV27 to TRBJ2-1; the D segment cannot be called with confidence. This TCR came from a woman aged 55-70 years in good health. The DNA sequence is given as TGTGCCAGCAGCCAAGGCTCCTACAATGAGCAGTTCTTC. Its protein product is CASSQGSYNEQFF.